A selection of T cell receptor beta chains follows, all from one sample in a study of T cell changes during pregnancy in multiple sclerosis. TCRdb keeps only in-frame clones here, not all; method: immunoSEQ multiplex PCR. The table has tens of thousands of clones, roughly 92% seen once; the top ten hold about 2%. The source was peripheral blood, collected after pregnancy. The origin of the receptors is a female donor with multiple sclerosis, enrolled in a pregnancy study. Both conserved end residues are part of each CDR3. A D gene is named only where the DNA matches it firmly. The listing skips clone size in some rows; elsewhere it reads once, few, many or a size class.

CDR3nt,CDR3aa,v_gene,abundance,d_gene,j_gene
TGTGCCAGCAGTTCCACAGGGTCGGCTGGAAACACCATATATTTT,CASSSTGSAGNTIYF,TRBV7-2,.,.,TRBJ1-3
TGTGCCAGCTCACCAGGAGCAGGGCGAAATGAAGCTTTCTTT,CASSPGAGRNEAFF,TRBV18,few,.,TRBJ1-1
TGTGCCAGCAGCCTAGACAGCTTCTACGAGCAGTACTTC,CASSLDSFYEQYF,TRBV7-6,.,.,TRBJ2-7
TGTGCCAGCAGCTTAGGCGGGTCACCGGGACAGGGCGTCCACGAGCAGTACTTC,CASSLGGSPGQGVHEQYF,TRBV7-2,.,TRBD1,TRBJ2-7
TGTGCCAGCAGCTATGACAGGCCGGGCTCTGGAAACACCATATATTTT,CASSYDRPGSGNTIYF,TRBV7-2,once,.,TRBJ1-3
TGTGCCAGCAGATCGACTAGCGAGCCAGATACGCAGTATTTT,CASRSTSEPDTQYF,TRBV2,.,TRBD2,TRBJ2-3
TGTGCCTGGGTATCCAGCTCCTATAATTCACCCCTCCACTTT,CAWVSSSYNSPLHF,TRBV30,.,.,TRBJ1-6
TGTGCCAGCAGCTTAGTAACCAGGGGTAACGAAAAACTGTTTTTT,CASSLVTRGNEKLFF,TRBV7-6,.,.,TRBJ1-4
TGTGCCAGCAGCCCTGACAGGGGCAGGGACACTGAAGCTTTCTTT,CASSPDRGRDTEAFF,TRBV7-8,once,TRBD1,TRBJ1-1
TGTGCCAGCAGTGTTGACAGCCAAGAGACCCAGTACTTC,CASSVDSQETQYF,TRBV2,once,.,TRBJ2-5
TGCGCCAGCAGCTTGCCGTCGACTAGCGGGGGGAATTCCCAAGAGACCCAGTACTTC,CASSLPSTSGGNSQETQYF,TRBV5-1,.,TRBD2,TRBJ2-5
TGTGCCAGCAGCGCGGGATACAATGAGCAGTTCTTC,CASSAGYNEQFF,TRBV9,.,.,TRBJ2-1
TGCGCCAGCAGTCCAGCGGGAGTCGAGCAGTACTTC,CASSPAGVEQYF,TRBV10-1,.,TRBD2,TRBJ2-7
TGTGCCAGCTCACCACCTAAATCCGGACGGGGAAGAAAAGGCTACACCTTC,CASSPPKSGRGRKGYTF,TRBV18,.,.,TRBJ1-2
TGTGCCAGCAGCCAAGAGGGAACAGGCACTAATCAGCCCCAGCATTTT,CASSQEGTGTNQPQHF,TRBV4-2,.,.,TRBJ1-5
TGTGCCAGCAGCTTGTCCAGGGATTATTCACCCCTCCACTTT,CASSLSRDYSPLHF,TRBV7-2,.,.,TRBJ1-6
TGTGCCAGCTCACTCACCGGGTACCCTGAAGCTTTCTTT,CASSLTGYPEAFF,TRBV18,.,.,TRBJ1-1
TGTGCCAGCAGCATTTATCGTCTGACAGATACGCAGTATTTT,CASSIYRLTDTQYF,TRBV9,.,.,TRBJ2-3
TGTGCCAGCAGCCCGAACTCAGGGAGGGGGAACACTGAAGCTTTCTTT,CASSPNSGRGNTEAFF,TRBV7-9,.,.,TRBJ1-1
TGTGCCAGCAGCTCCACCTGGACTAGCCGGCTGCTCACAGATACGCAGTATTTT,CASSSTWTSRLLTDTQYF,TRBV7-2,.,TRBD2,TRBJ2-3
TGTGCCAGCAGCTTACAGGTGGTTGAGGCAGATACGCAGTATTTT,CASSLQVVEADTQYF,TRBV5-4,.,.,TRBJ2-3
TGCGCCAGCAGCTTCCGGTGGGCAGGGGGCGACACTGAAGCTTTCTTT,CASSFRWAGGDTEAFF,TRBV5-1,.,TRBD1,TRBJ1-1
TGTGCCAGCAGCCCCTTAGCGGGAGGCACAGATACGCAGTATTTT,CASSPLAGGTDTQYF,TRBV11-2,.,TRBD2,TRBJ2-3
TGTGCCAGCAGGGGGAACAGGGTCCACTATGGCTACACCTTC,CASRGNRVHYGYTF,TRBV2,.,.,TRBJ1-2
TGTGCCAGCTCACCCGCCGGGGAGGCCGAGCAGTACTTC,CASSPAGEAEQYF,TRBV18,once,.,TRBJ2-7
TGCGCCAGCAGCTTTGGGACAGCTAACTATGGCTACACCTTC,CASSFGTANYGYTF,TRBV5-1,.,TRBD1,TRBJ1-2
TGTGCCAGCAGCCCTCAGGGGACGGAATGGAGCACAGATACGCAGTATTTT,CASSPQGTEWSTDTQYF,TRBV9,.,.,TRBJ2-3
TGTGCCAGCTCACTCGGCCAGGGTCCTAATGAAAAACTGTTTTTT,CASSLGQGPNEKLFF,TRBV18,.,.,TRBJ1-4
TGTGCCATCAGTGATCCTACCGGACGGGGCTACGAGCAGTACTTC,CAISDPTGRGYEQYF,TRBV10-3,.,.,TRBJ2-7
TGTGCCAGCAAAGGGACAGAAATTACTAATAGCAATCAGCCCCAGCATTTT,CASKGTEITNSNQPQHF,TRBV2,.,TRBD1,TRBJ1-5
TGTGCCAGCAGCGCGATGACCGGGACTCTCAATGAGCAGTTCTTC,CASSAMTGTLNEQFF,TRBV9,.,.,TRBJ2-1
TGTGCCAGCAGCCCAAGGGGCGCCGGTCAGCCCCAGCATTTT,CASSPRGAGQPQHF,TRBV13,.,.,TRBJ1-5
TGTGCCAGCAGTTTATTGGGCTTTAATGAAAAACTGTTTTTT,CASSLLGFNEKLFF,TRBV27,.,.,TRBJ1-4
TGTGCCAGCAGCAAAGGACAGGAGGTCGGGGAGCTGTTTTTT,CASSKGQEVGELFF,TRBV11-1,.,TRBD1,TRBJ2-2
TGTGCCAGCTCCAAGGAAGGCGACTACCTTTACAAAGAGACCCAGTACTTC,CASSKEGDYLYKETQYF,TRBV4-2,.,.,TRBJ2-5
TGTGCCAGCAGCCCCACCCAGGGTCGAGAGACTGAAGCTTTCTTT,CASSPTQGRETEAFF,TRBV11-2,.,.,TRBJ1-1
TGTGCCTGGACCTCGAAGGCGGGTAGCAATCAGCCCCAGCATTTT,CAWTSKAGSNQPQHF,TRBV30,once,.,TRBJ1-5
TGTGCCAGCAGTGAATCAGGCAGGGGAGTGAATGAGCAGTTCTTC,CASSESGRGVNEQFF,TRBV25-1,.,.,TRBJ2-1
TGCGCCAGCAGCCAGGGGACAGGGGCTCTCGGCAATGAGCAGTTCTTC,CASSQGTGALGNEQFF,TRBV5-1,.,TRBD1,TRBJ2-1
TGCGCCAGCAGGGAGCCCGGGGTGGGTAATTCACCCCTCCACTTT,CASREPGVGNSPLHF,TRBV5-1,.,.,TRBJ1-6
TGTGCCATCAGGCCCGGACAGGACTATGGCTACACCTTC,CAIRPGQDYGYTF,TRBV10-3,.,TRBD1,TRBJ1-2
TGTGCCAGCAGCAAGGGAGGGAAGGGTGAGCAGTTCTTC,CASSKGGKGEQFF,TRBV6-5,.,TRBD2,TRBJ2-1
TGTGCCAGTAGTAATGAGGCGATCTCGTATGGCTACACCTTC,CASSNEAISYGYTF,TRBV19,.,.,TRBJ1-2
TGTGCCAGCAGCAAAGGGCTCAGGGTTCACGGGAGGAGCTCCTACGAGCAGTACTTC,CASSKGLRVHGRSSYEQYF,TRBV13,.,TRBD2,TRBJ2-7
TGTGCCAGCTCACCACGGGAAACAGGGAACACTGAAGCTTTCTTT,CASSPRETGNTEAFF,TRBV18,.,.,TRBJ1-1
TGCGCCAGCAGCGGTCAGGGTCACACCGGGGAGCTGTTTTTT,CASSGQGHTGELFF,TRBV5-1,.,.,TRBJ2-2
TGCGCCAGCAGTGACTACCTAGGAGAGGCGAACACCGGGGAGCTGTTTTTT,CASSDYLGEANTGELFF,TRBV10-1,.,.,TRBJ2-2
TGTGCTAGTGGTTTGGGACTTGTCGAGACAGGGTTCTACAATGAGCAGTTCTTC,CASGLGLVETGFYNEQFF,TRBV12-5,.,TRBD1,TRBJ2-1
TGTGCCAGCAGACCAACGGGGGGGACGGGAGAGCAGTACTTC,CASRPTGGTGEQYF,TRBV5-6,.,TRBD2,TRBJ2-7
TGTGCCAGCTCACCAGTCAGGACAGGCCGTGAATGGGAAAAACTGTTTTTT,CASSPVRTGREWEKLFF,TRBV18,.,TRBD1,TRBJ1-4
TGCGCCAGCAGACGCCAGGGTGCCGGCTTCCTCCCTCTGAGACACTGGGAAAAACTGTTTTTT,CASRRQGAGFLPLRHWEKLFF,TRBV10-1,.,.,TRBJ1-4